These 27 T cell receptor beta chains share one sample of origin, sequenced in a study of cytomegalovirus exposure and HLA in healthy donors. Both 60 Vbeta primers and 13 Jbeta primers went into the PCR. Sequencing used immunoSEQ multiplex PCR; TCRdb keeps in-frame clones, though not all of them. The sample carries approximately 150,000 clones, about four fifths recorded once. Sequenced sample: PBMCs. The receptors derive from a man between 50 and 59 years old in good health and CMV-seropositive.

J is TRBJ1-2 and V is TRBV2, with D possibly matching TRBD1 (5 bases). CDR1 is SNHLY and CDR2 is FYNNEI in the germline V gene. CDR3 length: 11 residues. Trimming removed 11 bases at V and 6 bases at J, with 13 bases between. The chain's CDR3 is CAAPGGDGYTF. DNA for the CDR3: TGTGCCGCACCGGGGGGAGATGGCTACACCTTC.

This clone has a single count. The V and J genes are TRBV11-2 and TRBJ2-7; 11 bases line up with TRBD2. The CDR3 extends over 18 amino acids. Per germline, CDR1 SGHAT and CDR2 FQNNGV. With 1 base clipped from V and 3 bases from J, the junction kept 11 bases outside the gene matches. Here the CDR3 reads CASSLGRLAGRRVYEQYF. In nucleotides, the CDR3 is TGTGCCAGCAGCTTAGGTCGACTAGCGGGGAGGCGGGTCTACGAGCAGTACTTC.

This clone was detected a few times. The chain links TRBV7-2 to TRBJ1-5; possibly TRBD1 for D (6 bases). The germline gives CDR1 SGHTA, CDR2 FQGNSA. This CDR3 is 15 amino acids long. V lost 0 bases and J lost 11, with 17 bases in between. CDR3 coding DNA: TGTGCCAGCAGCTTAGCTGAGGGGGGGAGATCAGCCCAGCATTTT. The encoded protein is CASSLAEGGRSAQHF.

This rearrangement joins TRBV5-1 to TRBJ2-3, with TRBD2 as a possible D gene (6 bases). This CDR3 region has 16 residues. Per germline, CDR1 SGHRS and CDR2 YFSETQ. V was pared by 0 bases and J by 0 bases, with 11 bases between. The CDR3 DNA is TGCGCCAGCAGCTTGGCATTAGCGGTTAGCACAGATACGCAGTATTTT. Translating gives CASSLALAVSTDTQYF.

The chain has TRBV19 and TRBJ2-2, with TRBD1 identical over 11 bases. Germline V gives CDR1 LNHDA, CDR2 SQIVND (reference sequence). The V and J ends lost 6 bases and 6 bases, in that order; junction bases with no gene match: 12. This CDR3 is built from 17 residues. CDR3 in amino acids: CASRRTGGMKDSGELFF. DNA of the CDR3: TGTGCCAGTAGGCGGACAGGGGGCATGAAGGACTCCGGGGAGCTGTTTTTT.

The genes are TRBV9 and TRBJ2-5; 9 positions agree with TRBD1. The junction had 7 bases not matched to a gene; V was cut back by 0 bases and J by 4 bases. This CDR3 is built from 16 residues. Germline V lookup: CDR1 SGDLS, CDR2 YYNGEE. This CDR3 reads CASSVAHGTGLETQYF. DNA of the CDR3: TGTGCCAGCAGCGTAGCCCACGGGACAGGGTTAGAGACCCAGTACTTC. The full variable domain, rest sourced from reference TRBV9 and TRBJ2-5, is DSGVTQTPKHLITATGQRVTLRCSPRSGDLSVYWYQQSLDQGLQFLIQYYNGEERAKGNILERFSAQQFPDLHSELNLSSLELGDSALYFCASSVAHGTGLETQYFGPGTRLLVL.

The V gene is TRBV4-2, the J gene TRBJ2-7; TRBD2 matches 11 bases. The V gene's germline CDR1 is LGHNA and CDR2 YNFKEQ. The CDR3 totals 17 residues. V shed 3 bases and J 4 bases; nucleotides not matched to a gene: 11. The CDR3 reads CASSHATTSGGIYEQYF. CDR3 sequence (DNA): TGTGCCAGCAGCCACGCCACCACTAGCGGGGGTATTTACGAGCAGTACTTC.

This clone has only one observation. This chain uses TRBV7-2 with TRBJ2-7, with D possibly matching TRBD1 (6 bases). V was clipped by 2 bases and J by 9 bases, with 17 bases between them. The CDR3 length is 14 residues. CDR1 SGHTA and CDR2 FQGNSA come from the germline V gene. DNA of the CDR3: TGTGCCAGCAGCTTAAAACCCCGAGACAGGTGGCAGTACTTC. Protein sequence: CASSLKPRDRWQYF.

This clone came up a few times. V usage is TRBV7-9 and J usage is TRBJ2-2; perhaps TRBD2 as D (5 bases). Between the trimmed V and J ends, which lost 4 bases and 3 bases, there was a span of 21 bases. Looked up from germline, CDR1 is SEHNR and CDR2 is FQNEAQ (reference sequence). The CDR3 runs 18 residues. The CDR3 DNA is TGTGCCAGCAGCTGGAGGAGGCTCGGGGTTAGGGACACCGGGGAGCTGTTTTTT. This codes for CASSWRRLGVRDTGELFF. The whole variable domain, remainder taken from reference TRBV7-9 and TRBJ2-2, is DTGVSQNPRHKITKRGQNVTFRCDPISEHNRLYWYRQTLGQGPEFLTYFQNEAQLEKSRLLSDRFSAERPKGSFSTLEIQRTEQGDSAMYLCASSWRRLGVRDTGELFFGEGSRLTVL.

Only a few counts were recorded for this clone. The sample contains more than one DNA sequence encoding this CDR3. V gene TRBV7-3 combines with J gene TRBJ1-1; D ambiguous. The CDR3 runs 13 residues. The germline V gene has CDR1 SGHTA and CDR2 FQGTGA. Deletions cut 3 bases from V and 4 bases from J, with 9 bases between. The CDR3 region has the DNA TGTGCCAGCAGCTTTGGGAGGTCCACTGAAGCTTTCTTT. This encodes CASSFGRSTEAFF.

The V and J genes are TRBV6-6 and TRBJ1-5, with D possibly TRBD1 on 5 matching bases. V dropped 7 bases and J dropped 4 bases, with 14 bases sitting between them. Per germline, CDR1 MNHNY and CDR2 SVGAGI (reference sequence). This CDR3 comprises 14 residues. The DNA of the CDR3 is TGTGCCAGCAAGGGAAGACAGTCAAATCAGCCCCAGCATTTT. The encoded protein is CASKGRQSNQPQHF.

The chain combines TRBV5-8 with TRBJ1-1; D gene ambiguous. Trimming cost V 0 bases and J 0 bases, with 9 bases left between them. This CDR3 region has 15 residues. The germline CDR1 and CDR2 sequences are SGHTS and YDEGEE. The CDR3 loop reads CASSLGLLMNTEAFF. The CDR3 DNA is TGTGCCAGCAGCTTGGGCTTACTCATGAACACTGAAGCTTTCTTT.

This clone was seen only once. The chain couples TRBV19 to TRBJ1-5, with D perhaps matching TRBD1 (6 bases). The length of the CDR3 is 17 residues. V was cut by 5 bases and J by 4 bases, with 21 bases left in between. Germline V lookup: CDR1 LNHDA, CDR2 SQIVND (reference sequence). The CDR3 coding sequence is TGTGCCAGTAGTGTCCCAGCAGGGGTGGGGGCTAATCAGCCCCAGCATTTT. This encodes CASSVPAGVGANQPQHF.

In nucleotides, the CDR3 is TGTGCCAGCAGCTCTACAGTCCCCCACAATGAGCAGTTCTTC. Translated, it gives CASSSTVPHNEQFF. The genes are TRBV7-9 and TRBJ2-1; D gene uncertain. The CDR3 spans 14 residues. Per germline, CDR1 SEHNR and CDR2 FQNEAQ (reference sequence). The V gene lost 4 bases and the J gene lost 5 bases, with 12 bases spanning the gap. Complete variable domain (other parts from reference TRBV7-9 and TRBJ2-1): DTGVSQNPRHKITKRGQNVTFRCDPISEHNRLYWYRQTLGQGPEFLTYFQNEAQLEKSRLLSDRFSAERPKGSFSTLEIQRTEQGDSAMYLCASSSTVPHNEQFFGPGTRLTVL.

This clone was seen a handful of times. The CDR3 DNA is TGTGCCAGCAGCTCGGGACTCGGAGAGACCCAGTACTTC. Its protein product is CASSSGLGETQYF. The chain uses TRBV7-7 and TRBJ2-5, with D perhaps TRBD2 (6 bases). The V end was cut by 4 bases, the J end by 4 bases, with 10 bases between. The CDR3 contains 13 residues. Looked up from germline, CDR1 is SSHAT and CDR2 is FNYEAQ (reference sequence). The full variable domain, with the rest looked up from reference TRBV7-7 and TRBJ2-5, is GAGVSQSPRYKVTKRGQDVTLRCDPISSHATLYWYQQALGQGPEFLTYFNYEAQPDKSGLPSDRFSAERPEGSISTLTIQRTEQRDSAMYRCASSSGLGETQYFGPGTRLLVL.

In nucleotides, the CDR3 is TGTGCCTGGAGTAGGGACAGAACGGATTATAGCAATCAGCCCCAGCATTTT. Its protein is CAWSRDRTDYSNQPQHF. The rearrangement links TRBV30 to TRBJ1-5; TRBD1 agrees at 7 bases. V was pared by 2 bases and J by 0 bases, with 10 bases of the junction left unmatched. This CDR3 has 17 residues. Germline CDR1 is GTSNPN and CDR2 is SVGIG (reference sequence).

The V gene is TRBV6-5, the J gene TRBJ2-7, with 10 bases lining up with TRBD1. Germline V gene lookup returns CDR1 MNHEY and CDR2 SVGAGI. The CDR3 totals 13 residues. J was trimmed by 9 bases and V by 5 bases; bases with no gene match: 7. CDR3 coding DNA: TGTGCCAGCAGTCGGAGGGACAGGGGTTGGCAGTACTTC. Translated, it gives CASSRRDRGWQYF.

This clone is a singleton in its sample. The chain is built from TRBV5-1 and TRBJ1-1; no definite D call. Deletions cut 8 bases from V and 1 base from J, with 9 bases between. The CDR3 has 12 residues. From germline, CDR1 is SGHRS and CDR2 YFSETQ. The DNA for the CDR3 is TGCGCCAGTCGTTTCGGGAACACTGAAGCTTTCTTT. Amino acid sequence: CASRFGNTEAFF. The entire variable domain, with the rest obtained from reference TRBV5-1 and TRBJ1-1, is as follows: KAGVTQTPRYLIKTRGQQVTLSCSPISGHRSVSWYQQTPGQGLQFLFEYFSETQRNKGNFPGRFSGRQFSNSRSEMNVSTLELGDSALYLCASRFGNTEAFFGQGTRLTVV.

This sequence joins TRBV7-2 and TRBJ1-2, with TRBD1 matching over 7 bases. This CDR3 comprises 17 residues. Per germline, CDR1 SGHTA and CDR2 FQGNSA. Unmatched junction bases numbered 10, after V lost 1 base and J lost 2 bases. The CDR3 sequence is CASSLGSSRGQNYGYTF. CDR3 sequence (DNA): TGTGCCAGCAGCTTAGGAAGTTCTAGGGGGCAAAACTATGGCTACACCTTC.

The J gene is TRBJ2-1, the V gene TRBV27, with TRBD2 matching 8 bases. This CDR3 is 15 amino acids long. J was trimmed by 3 bases and V by 2 bases; bases with no gene match: 3. CDR1 and CDR2 from the germline V gene are MNHEY and SMNVEV (reference sequence). CDR3 DNA: TGTGCCAGCAGTTTACGAGCGGGGGACTACAATGAGCAGTTCTTC. Translated: CASSLRAGDYNEQFF.

A note on this clone: At one end the junction does not follow the germline gene, possibly because of a read error. This sequence joins TRBV5-1 and TRBJ2-7, with a tentative D call TRBD1 (6 bases). Germline CDR1 is SGHRS and CDR2 is YFSETQ. The CDR3 spans 13 residues. This CDR3 is CASSQGHGYGQYF. CDR3 DNA sequence: TGCGCCAGCAGCCAGGGACATGGCTACGGGCAGTACTTC.

This sequence joins TRBV4-3 and TRBJ1-6; D uncertain. In germline, CDR1 is LGHNA, CDR2 YSLEER. Trimming shortened V by 0 bases and J by 4 bases, and 4 bases separated the two germline ends. The CDR3 covers 14 residues. The CDR3 here is CASSQDRYNSPLHF. The CDR3 DNA sequence: TGCGCCAGCAGCCAAGACAGATATAATTCACCCCTCCACTTT.

The chain combines TRBV9 with TRBJ2-5; TRBD2 matches 11 bases. This CDR3 contains 14 residues. From germline, CDR1 is SGDLS and CDR2 YYNGEE. The J segment lost 3 bases and the V segment lost 4 bases, leaving 2 bases of the junction unmatched. This CDR3 reads CASSPGLAEETQYF. The CDR3 DNA follows: TGTGCCAGCAGCCCGGGACTAGCGGAAGAGACCCAGTACTTC.

The genes are TRBV13 and TRBJ1-1, with TRBD1 identical over 7 bases. Germline-derived CDR1 and CDR2 are PRHDT and FYEKMQ (reference sequence). The CDR3 consists of 15 residues. The ends lost 8 bases at V and 1 base at J; junction bases unmatched: 10. The DNA for the CDR3 is TGTGCCAGCCCCCCCCCGGGACAGCCGAACACTGAAGCTTTCTTT. It yields the protein CASPPPGQPNTEAFF.

The genes are TRBV10-3 and TRBJ1-1, with a weak D call TRBD1 (5 bases). V lost 10 bases and J 1 base, leaving 25 bases between the germline ends. The germline V gene has CDR1 ENHRY and CDR2 SYGVKD. The CDR3 extends over 17 amino acids. CDR3 sequence: CATQAPDKGRANTEAFF. In DNA form, the CDR3 reads TGTGCCACTCAGGCCCCGGACAAGGGGCGAGCGAACACTGAAGCTTTCTTT.

Written as DNA, the CDR3 is TGTGCCAGCAGCCTACCGGGACAGGGGGTTTGGGATCAGCCCCAGCATTTT. Translation gives CASSLPGQGVWDQPQHF. The rearrangement uses TRBV21-1 and TRBJ1-5; whether TRBD1, the table's D call, matches the DNA was not checked. TRBV21-1 is a pseudogene segment. This CDR3 has 17 amino acids.

This chain connects TRBV28 to TRBJ1-2; D gene unclear. Trimming shortened V by 3 bases and J by 4 bases, and 15 bases separated the two germline ends. This CDR3 has 15 amino acids. CDR1 MDHEN and CDR2 SYDVKM come from the germline V gene. The CDR3 DNA reads as TGTGCCAGCAGTTTTGAGACGGCGGATTTCTATGGCTACACCTTC. Its translation: CASSFETADFYGYTF.